A selection of T cell receptor gamma chains follows, all from one sample in a study of intestinal T cells in coeliac disease. TCRdb re-called the multiplex PCR reads through CATT. The data contain around 470 gamma-chain clones, 51% of them singletons. Sequencing was performed on a duodenal biopsy. These receptors were obtained from a human donor who served as a control with a normal duodenal biopsy, not a healthy volunteer. CDR3s include the opening cysteine and the closing phenylalanine or tryptophan. The order of the fields is V gene, CDR3 protein.

v_gene: TRGV11; CDR3aa: CALLDFFWEKLF
v_gene: TRGV9; CDR3aa: CAFGGRPPVRGVRKLF
v_gene: TRGV8; CDR3aa: CATWDTTGWFKIF
v_gene: TRGV8; CDR3aa: CATWDRVECIGIKTF
v_gene: TRGV4; CDR3aa: CAPDSFYYKKLF
v_gene: TRGV2; CDR3aa: CATWDGLPITTGWFKIF
v_gene: TRGV5; CDR3aa: CATWASSYYKKLF
v_gene: TRGV2; CDR3aa: CATWGQSTGWFKIF
v_gene: TRGV10; CDR3aa: CAAWDMAQGHYYKKLF
v_gene: TRGV2; CDR3aa: CATWDGAGYYKKLF
v_gene: TRGV3; CDR3aa: CATWDKKTLIIKKLF
v_gene: TRGV2; CDR3aa: CAPRDSGWIKTF
v_gene: TRGV4; CDR3aa: CAPGIEKLF
v_gene: TRGV3; CDR3aa: CATWDRTVKKLF
v_gene: TRGV2; CDR3aa: CATWDGHWLEVKTF
v_gene: TRGV10; CDR3aa: CAAWAGYTTGWFKIF
v_gene: TRGV10; CDR3aa: CAAWKNGGGGKLF
v_gene: TRGV4; CDR3aa: CAYPFKKLF
v_gene: TRGV10; CDR3aa: CAAWDLKMDAKKLF
v_gene: TRGV8; CDR3aa: CAPGIGLSDWIKTF
v_gene: TRGV10; CDR3aa: CAAWGLLTGWFKIF
v_gene: TRGV4; CDR3aa: CATWDVSIRKLF
v_gene: TRGV9; CDR3aa: CAPPYYKKLF
v_gene: TRGV10; CDR3aa: CAAWDYVTGWFKIF
v_gene: TRGV2; CDR3aa: CATWDRITTGWFKIF
v_gene: TRGV3; CDR3aa: CADLGQSYYKKLF
v_gene: TRGV8; CDR3aa: CAPGIGKNYYKKLF
v_gene: TRGV2; CDR3aa: CATWTSYYKKLF
v_gene: TRGV10; CDR3aa: CAAWVYYKKLF
v_gene: TRGV10; CDR3aa: CAGVGLWAQGHYYKKLF
v_gene: TRGV8; CDR3aa: CAPGMTTGWFKIF
v_gene: TRGV10; CDR3aa: CAAVGFCTGWFKIF
v_gene: TRGV11; CDR3aa: CACWISSAGYYKKLF
v_gene: TRGV3; CDR3aa: CAPVPIIVSDWIKTF
v_gene: TRGV2; CDR3aa: CATWDGHGWIKTF
v_gene: TRGV3; CDR3aa: CATLGRYYKKLF
v_gene: TRGV3; CDR3aa: CATWDSLINKKLF
v_gene: TRGV10; CDR3aa: CAAWDFTEPPSSDWIKTF
v_gene: TRGV8; CDR3aa: CATWDRPYYKKLF
v_gene: TRGV3; CDR3aa: CAPVPVISSDWIKTF
v_gene: TRGV9; CDR3aa: CALWGGANYYKKLF
v_gene: TRGV4; CDR3aa: CAHLGWKNYYKKLF
v_gene: TRGV3; CDR3aa: CADLGRYYKKLF
v_gene: TRGV3; CDR3aa: CAPVPIIASDWIKTF
v_gene: TRGV9; CDR3aa: CALMGGKKLF
v_gene: TRGV10; CDR3aa: CAAWETDYYKKLF
v_gene: TRGV2; CDR3aa: CAHLGRAPYTTGWFKIF
v_gene: TRGV2; CDR3aa: CATWDGLSSDWIKTF
v_gene: TRGV4; CDR3aa: CATWDGLFIIKKLF
v_gene: TRGV8; CDR3aa: CATWDTLSYYKKLF
v_gene: TRGV2; CDR3aa: CATWERAPYTTGWFKIF
v_gene: TRGV10; CDR3aa: CAAWDSFPPTGWFKIF
v_gene: TRGV10; CDR3aa: CAAWGFLEKKLF
v_gene: TRGV2; CDR3aa: CATWDGHGSSDWIKTF